The rows below give T cell receptor beta chains drawn from one sample of a study of cytomegalovirus exposure and HLA in healthy donors. Measured with immunoSEQ multiplex PCR; TCRdb has only the in-frame clones, and not every one. The sample lists under 110,000 clones, around three quarters occurring once. Sequenced input: PBMCs. Receptor source: a boy aged 10-17 years in good health and CMV-seronegative. The CDR3 runs from the conserved cysteine through the conserved F or W. The D gene is left open where the match is weak.

J gene | D gene | V gene | CDR3 protein
TRBJ1-5 | NA | TRBV9 | CASSGHNSNQPQHF
TRBJ1-1 | NA | TRBV6-1 | CASSPFSYREAFF
TRBJ1-4 | NA | TRBV11-2 | CASSKTLYSQRANEKLFF
TRBJ1-2 | TRBD1 | TRBV5-1 | CASSLQGAGYGYTF
TRBJ1-5 | TRBD1 | TRBV27 | CASTERQGGPQHF
TRBJ2-3 | NA | TRBV6-7 | CASSWTQGLTDTQYF
TRBJ2-3 | NA | TRBV28 | CASRERTSTDTQYF
TRBJ1-5 | TRBD1 | TRBV2 | CASKGTVYSNQPQHF
TRBJ1-1 | TRBD1 | TRBV14 | CASSSYRGLGAFF
TRBJ2-6 | NA | TRBV5-1 | CASSLQGLAPRSGANVLTF
TRBJ1-5 | TRBD1 | TRBV27 | CASSLRTGSQPQHF
TRBJ2-5 | NA | TRBV5-4 | CASSAGGTEETQYF
TRBJ2-3 | TRBD2 | TRBV13 | CASSLEASGAGTDTQYF
TRBJ2-7 | NA | TRBV7-9 | CASSLAVYEQYF
TRBJ2-7 | TRBD2 | TRBV5-4 | CASSYVAGALDEQYF
TRBJ2-2 | NA | TRBV5-1 | CASSLVQSTGELFF
TRBJ1-1 | TRBD1 | TRBV30 | CARTRDRANTEAFF
TRBJ2-3 | NA | TRBV11-2 | CASSLVGFADTQYF
TRBJ2-3 | NA | TRBV6-4 | CASSDSTGTDTQYF
TRBJ1-5 | NA | TRBV30 | CAVRDNSNQPQHF
TRBJ1-1 | NA | TRBV15 | CATSRVTVMNTEAFF
TRBJ2-7 | NA | TRBV27 | CASSSRGPYEQYF
TRBJ2-7 | NA | TRBV30 | CAWSRAGAAYEQYF
TRBJ1-5 | NA | TRBV6-6 | CASQSRTANQPQHF
TRBJ2-7 | NA | TRBV9 | CASSHEGSGGQYF
TRBJ2-3 | TRBD2 | TRBV5-6 | CASSLPSGYTDTQYF
TRBJ1-2 | NA | TRBV27 | CASRLTGQGYGYTF
TRBJ1-1 | NA | TRBV18 | CASSPGVNTEAFF
TRBJ2-7 | TRBD1 | TRBV7-2 | CASSLDRDRSSYEQYF
TRBJ2-3 | NA | TRBV7-3 | CASSPTSGGATQYF
TRBJ1-1 | NA | TRBV5-1 | CASSLEPRLSTEAFF